Below, 11 T cell receptor beta chains from the same sample are listed, as sequenced in a study of metastatic and nonmetastatic thyroid tumors. TCRdb ran MiXCR on the PCR reads. The sample lists 30,000 to 35,000 clones, about 31% seen once, with about 7.2% in the top ten. Each patient came to thyroid surgery without any prior treatment (of any kind). The sequencing input was blood. These receptor sequences come from a female donor with papillary thyroid cancer or a benign thyroid nodule (not recorded which). Some clones in this sample may be carry-over from other donors' samples.

The chain's CDR3 is CASSLDQYIHEQYF. The CDR3 region has the DNA TGTGCCAGCAGCCTGGACCAATACATCCACGAGCAGTACTTC. This chain uses TRBV14 with TRBJ2-7; D ambiguous. This CDR3 has 14 residues. Germline assignment: CDR1 SGHDN and CDR2 FVKESK. The V end lost 4 bases, the J end lost 5 bases, and 15 bases lay between the germline ends.

The chain recombines TRBV9 with TRBJ2-1, with 9 bases that match TRBD2. Per the germline V gene, CDR1 is SGDLS and CDR2 is YYNGEE. Trimming removed 3 bases from V and 0 bases from J; junction bases left unmatched: 16. This CDR3 comprises 20 residues. The CDR3 loop is CASSEGAGGWTSDSYNEQFF. The CDR3, as DNA: TGTGCCAGCAGCGAGGGGGCTGGGGGCTGGACTAGCGACTCCTACAATGAGCAGTTCTTC.

V gene TRBV20-1 combines with J gene TRBJ2-3; 9 nucleotides match TRBD2. After removal of 3 bases from V and 2 bases from J, the junction contained 6 bases not matched to a gene. Germline assignment: CDR1 DFQATT and CDR2 SNEGSKA (reference sequence). The CDR3 runs to 15 residues. CDR3 bases: TGCAGTGCTAGGGTGACTAGCGGATACACAGATACGCAGTATTTT. Amino acid sequence: CSARVTSGYTDTQYF.

This clone was counted ten times or more. The gene calls are TRBV4-2 and TRBJ2-7; a weak D match, TRBD2 (6 bases). The CDR3 contains 14 residues. Trimming took off 0 bases at V and 4 bases at J, with 10 bases between the two ends. Germline-derived CDR1 and CDR2 are LGHNA and YNFKEQ. CDR3 nucleotides: TGTGCCAGCAGCCAAGATACGGGAGTGTACGAGCAGTACTTC. This gives the protein CASSQDTGVYEQYF.

This clone was recorded once. The chain uses TRBV7-2 and TRBJ2-7; TRBD1 matches 8 bases. Germline lookup yields CDR1 SGHTA and CDR2 FQGNSA. The CDR3 has 14 residues. The V and J ends lost 8 bases and 0 bases, in that order; junction bases with no gene match: 6. CDR3 nucleotide sequence: TGTGCCAGCTCGGACAGGGCCGCCTCCTACGAGCAGTACTTC. It translates to CASSDRAASYEQYF.

As to this clone: A read error may account for a junction end that differs from germline. CDR3 in DNA: TGCAGTGCTGGTCAGGGGGGCAATGAGCAGATATTC. As protein: CSAGQGGNEQIF. The genes are TRBV20-1 and TRBJ2-1; perhaps TRBD1 as D (7 bases). The CDR3 consists of 12 residues. The germline CDR1 and CDR2 sequences are DFQATT and SNEGSKA (reference sequence).

In this sample, this clone turned up many times. The chain employs TRBV11-3 and TRBJ2-5; D is tentatively TRBD1 or TRBD2 (5 bases each). CDR1 is SGHNT, CDR2 YENEEA, per germline. The CDR3 has 15 amino acids. Between the trimmed V and J ends, which lost 6 bases and 3 bases, there was a span of 17 bases. The DNA of the CDR3 is TGTGCCAGCAGTTCCGGGACGTTTGAGAAAGAGACCCAGTACTTC. Protein product: CASSSGTFEKETQYF.

This clone is medium-sized (0.01 to 0.1%). In DNA form, the CDR3 reads TGTGCCTGGAGTGAACTCCTCCACGGCGAGCAGTACTTC. Its translation is CAWSELLHGEQYF. The gene calls are TRBV30 and TRBJ2-7; no reliable D call. V lost 1 base to trimming and J lost 6 bases, with 13 bases between them. Germline V gene lookup returns CDR1 GTSNPN and CDR2 SVGIG (reference sequence). This CDR3 region has 13 residues.

V is TRBV20-1 and J is TRBJ1-6; the D is unclear. The CDR3 extends over 16 amino acids. CDR1 is DFQATT, CDR2 SNEGSKA, per germline (reference sequence). The V end was cut by 2 bases, the J end by 0 bases, with 11 bases between. CDR3 DNA sequence: TGCAGTGCTAGACCCCCTCCGAGCTCCTATAATTCACCCCTCCACTTT. Protein sequence: CSARPPPSSYNSPLHF.

This clone showed up many times. The V gene is TRBV9, the J gene TRBJ2-3; 8 bases are a match to TRBD2. CDR1 is SGDLS and CDR2 is YYNGEE in the germline V gene. Germline trimming cut 0 bases from V and 6 bases from J; bases unmatched to any gene: 6. The CDR3 contains 15 residues. DNA of the CDR3: TGTGCCAGCAGCGTAGCCGGGGGGGGCAGGGATACGCAGTATTTT. This translates into CASSVAGGGRDTQYF.

This clone was observed a handful of times. The CDR3 protein is CASSDSSVPYEQYF. The CDR3 coding sequence is TGTGCCAGCAGTGATTCCAGCGTACCCTACGAGCAGTACTTC. V and J are TRBV6-1 and TRBJ2-7; unclear D gene. The CDR3 runs to 14 residues. Deletions cut 3 bases from V and 2 bases from J, with 11 bases between. The germline CDR1 and CDR2 sequences are MNHNS and SASEGT.